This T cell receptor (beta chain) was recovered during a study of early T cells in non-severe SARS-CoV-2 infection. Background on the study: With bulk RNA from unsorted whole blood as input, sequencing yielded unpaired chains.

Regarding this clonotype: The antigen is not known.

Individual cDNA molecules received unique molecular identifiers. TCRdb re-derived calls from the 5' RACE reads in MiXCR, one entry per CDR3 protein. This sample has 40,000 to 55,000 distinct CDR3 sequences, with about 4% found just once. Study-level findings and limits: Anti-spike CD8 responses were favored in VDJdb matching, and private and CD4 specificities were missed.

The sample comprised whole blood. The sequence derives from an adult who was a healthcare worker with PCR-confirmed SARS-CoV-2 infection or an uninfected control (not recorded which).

The CDR3 bases are TGTGCCAGCAGCTTCCGGACAGGGTGGGAGACCCAGTACTTC. Its translation is CASSFRTGWETQYF. The V call is TRBV5-6, the J call TRBJ2-5; 8 bases line up with TRBD1. V lost 2 bases, J lost 5 bases, and 5 bases stayed unmatched. The CDR3 totals 14 residues. Per the germline V gene, CDR1 is SGHDT and CDR2 is YYEEEE.